The 5 T cell receptor beta chains below all came from one sample that was sequenced in a study of blood T cells in healthy people across ages. Next came a second PCR, run for about 7 to 12 cycles, which used a sample-barcoded 5' primer along with a J-beta primer mix. TCRdb re-analysed the 5' RACE reads in MiXCR, keeping a single row per CDR3 protein. In the table there are around 800,000 distinct CDR3 sequences, roughly 24% of which are singletons. The data also belong to a second study, concerning T cells of mothers and their children.

Sequencing was carried out using blood. These receptors were obtained from a boy aged 10-17 years in good health.

This clonotype has more than one count but fewer than ten. V is TRBV3-1 and J is TRBJ2-3; 15 positions agree with TRBD2. This CDR3 has 17 residues. Trimming cost V 4 bases and J 5 bases; bases outside gene matches: 7. CDR1 is LGHDT, CDR2 YNNKEL, per germline (reference sequence). In DNA, the CDR3 is TGTGCCAGCAGCCTTAGGACTAGCGGGGGGGCCGGAGATACGCAGTATTTT. Translating gives CASSLRTSGGAGDTQYF.

The chain joins TRBV12-3 or TRBV12-4 to TRBJ2-3; TRBD1 aligns across 7 bases. V lost 5 bases to trimming and J lost 3 bases; unmatched junction nucleotides: 5. The CDR3 contains 14 residues. The DNA for the CDR3 is TGTGCCAGCAGTGGGACAGCACGAACAGATACGCAGTATTTT. This gives the protein CASSGTARTDTQYF.

This chain connects TRBV6-1 to TRBJ2-1, with 7 bases fitting TRBD1. The J call is in doubt because the DNA end fits TRBJ2-7 better. CDR1 and CDR2 (germline): MNHNS, SASEGT. The CDR3 is 14 residues long. DNA for the CDR3: TGTGCCAGCAGTGAATTCAGGGGGTCTTACGAGCAGTACTTC. This translates into CASSEFRGSYEQYF.

The chain recombines TRBV5-1 with TRBJ2-1; 15 nucleotides align to TRBD2. This CDR3 region has 20 residues. CDR1 is SGHRS and CDR2 is YFSETQ in the germline V gene. The V gene end was trimmed by 2 bases and the J gene end by 4 bases; junction bases not matched to a gene: 13. The CDR3, as DNA: TGCGCCAGCAGCTTAACCGAAGGACTAGCGGGGGGGCCGGGATACAATGAGCAGTTCTTC. Translating it yields CASSLTEGLAGGPGYNEQFF.

Written as DNA, the CDR3 is TGCAGTGCAAGACGGGGTACTGGAAACACCATATATTTT. The encoded protein is CSARRGTGNTIYF. The chain couples TRBV20-1 to TRBJ1-3; the D is unclear. Germline V gene data show CDR1 as DFQATT and CDR2 as SNEGSKA (reference sequence). V was clipped by 6 bases and J by 2 bases, with 11 bases between them. The CDR3 runs 13 residues.